This note documents a single TCR beta chain sequence. Trimming shortened V by 1 base and J by 8 bases, and 16 bases separated the two germline ends. The CDR3 is 16 amino acids. CDR1 is KGHDR and CDR2 is SFDVKD in the germline V gene. The data were obtained in a study of T cell responses to AZD1222 COVID-19 vaccine. The table came from immunoSEQ multiplex PCR; TCRdb's copy has only in-frame clones and leaves some out. Among tens of thousands of clones listed, 80% to 90% were seen once. The TCR sequence derives from an adult who received the AZD1222 COVID-19 vaccine. The source was peripheral blood, collected 28 days after the second AZD1222 dose. This chain joins TRBV24-1 and TRBJ1-4; D unclear. The chain's CDR3 is CATSDFKDGLGEKLFF. DNA for the CDR3: TGTGCCACCAGTGATTTCAAGGACGGTTTAGGAGAAAAACTGTTTTTT.